The clone carrying this T cell receptor (beta chain) was observed once. No antigen is known for it. Next came a second PCR, run for about 7 to 12 cycles, which used a sample-barcoded 5' primer along with a J-beta primer mix. TCRdb reprocessed the 5' RACE reads with MiXCR, giving one entry per CDR3 protein. Of some 790,000 distinct CDR3 sequences in the sample, 25% to 30% were seen once. This sample was included in a study of blood T cells in healthy people across ages. The germline V gene encodes CDR1 MNHNS and CDR2 SASEGT. Trimming left V 5 bases short and J 7 bases short, with 13 bases between. The CDR3 covers 13 residues. Broader study findings: In these data, TCR beta diversity tracked strongly with naive T cell percentage. Since the PBMCs were unsorted, naive and antigen-experienced cells could not be conclusively compared.

The chain recombines TRBV6-1 with TRBJ2-3; D may be TRBD1 (6 bases). The sequence derives from an elderly woman in good health. Sequenced sample: blood. In DNA form, the CDR3 reads TGTGCCAGCAGTCCAAACAGGGAGAATACGCAGTATTTT. Amino acids: CASSPNRENTQYF.